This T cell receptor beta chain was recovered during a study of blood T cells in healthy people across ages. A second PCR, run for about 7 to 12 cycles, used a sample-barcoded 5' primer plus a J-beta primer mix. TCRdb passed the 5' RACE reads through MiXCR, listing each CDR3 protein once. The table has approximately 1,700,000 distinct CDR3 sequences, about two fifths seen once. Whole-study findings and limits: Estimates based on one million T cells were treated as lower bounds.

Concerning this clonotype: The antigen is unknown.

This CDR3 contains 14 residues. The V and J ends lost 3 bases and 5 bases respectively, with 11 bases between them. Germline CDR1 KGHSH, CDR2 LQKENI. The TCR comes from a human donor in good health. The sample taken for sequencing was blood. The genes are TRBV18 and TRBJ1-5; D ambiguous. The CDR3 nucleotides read TGTGCCAGCTCACCGGTGGAATTCGATCAGCCCCAGCATTTT. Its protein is CASSPVEFDQPQHF. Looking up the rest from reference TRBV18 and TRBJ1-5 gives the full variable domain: NAGVMQNPRHLVRRRGQEARLRCSPMKGHSHVYWYRQLPEEGLKFMVYLQKENIIDESGMPKERFSAEFPKEGPSILRIQQVVRGDSAAYFCASSPVEFDQPQHFGDGTRLSIL.